This TCR beta chain was identified in a study of blood T cell repertoires in COVID-19. Study details: The United States, Italy and Spain were the sources of the acute and convalescent COVID-19 samples.

Germline V lookup: CDR1 MDHEN, CDR2 SYDVKM. V dropped 7 bases and J dropped 2; count of bases not matched to a gene: 11. The CDR3 runs to 17 residues. Per the original methods: How many nucleated cells were present was estimated from reference gene primer amplification. Some clones are missing from TCRdb's copy, which holds only in-frame ones; the method was immunoSEQ multiplex PCR. The V and J calls and the clone size are those of that table, but D and trimming were determined from the DNA. In the table there are about 300,000 clones, just over 85% of which are singletons. The sample comprised PBMCs or T cells enriched from blood (not recorded which). The TCR originated in a young man who had recovered from COVID-19. The chain recombines TRBV28 with TRBJ2-7, with 13 nucleotides matching TRBD2. In DNA, the CDR3 is TGTGCCAGCACCTTACCTACTAGCGGGGGGGCAACCTACGAGCAGTACTTC. Encoded protein: CASTLPTSGGATYEQYF.